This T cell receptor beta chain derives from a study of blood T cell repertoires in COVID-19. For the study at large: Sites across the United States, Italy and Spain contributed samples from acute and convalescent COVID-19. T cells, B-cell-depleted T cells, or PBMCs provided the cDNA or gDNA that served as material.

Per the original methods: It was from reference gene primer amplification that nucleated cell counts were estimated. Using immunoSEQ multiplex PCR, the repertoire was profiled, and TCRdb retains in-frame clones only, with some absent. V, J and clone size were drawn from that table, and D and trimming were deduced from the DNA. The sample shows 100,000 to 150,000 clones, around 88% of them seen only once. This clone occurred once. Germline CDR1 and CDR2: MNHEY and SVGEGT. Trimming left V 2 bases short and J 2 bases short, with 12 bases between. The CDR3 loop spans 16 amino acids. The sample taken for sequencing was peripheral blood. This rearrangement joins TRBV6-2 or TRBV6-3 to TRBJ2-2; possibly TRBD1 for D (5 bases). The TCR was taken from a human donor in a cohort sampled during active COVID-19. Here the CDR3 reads CASSYLGHGNTGELFF. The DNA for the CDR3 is TGTGCCAGCAGTTACCTGGGGCACGGAAACACCGGGGAGCTGTTTTTT.